A selection of T cell receptor beta chains follows, all from one sample in a study of blood T cell repertoires in COVID-19. TCRdb keeps only in-frame clones here, not all; method: immunoSEQ multiplex PCR. The table has roughly 290,000 clones, under 85% seen once. Sequencing used peripheral blood. All receptors derive from a human donor with COVID-19, enrolled during active disease. The donor label of this sample is uncertain. The CDR3 runs from the conserved cysteine through the conserved F or W. The D gene is left open where the match is weak. Clone size is shown for a subset of rows, as once, few, many or a class of expanded clone.

V gene: TRBV5-6
clone size: -
J gene: TRBJ1-1
D gene: -
CDR3 protein: CASSSDTNTEAFF
CDR3 DNA: TGTGCCAGCAGCTCGGACACGAACACTGAAGCTTTCTTT

V gene: TRBV7-8
clone size: once
J gene: TRBJ2-7
D gene: -
CDR3 protein: CASSFFHEQYF
CDR3 DNA: TGTGCCAGCAGCTTCTTCCACGAGCAGTACTTC

V gene: TRBV5-8
clone size: -
J gene: TRBJ2-7
D gene: -
CDR3 protein: CASSFGQNYEQYF
CDR3 DNA: TGTGCCAGCAGCTTTGGACAAAACTACGAGCAGTACTTC

V gene: TRBV14
clone size: -
J gene: TRBJ1-3
D gene: -
CDR3 protein: CASSQAGTGNTIYF
CDR3 DNA: TGTGCCAGCAGCCAAGCCGGGACAGGAAACACCATATATTTT

V gene: TRBV5-1
clone size: -
J gene: TRBJ2-7
D gene: -
CDR3 protein: CASSLAPSYEQYF
CDR3 DNA: TGCGCCAGCAGCTTGGCCCCGAGCTACGAGCAGTACTTC

V gene: TRBV6-5
clone size: -
J gene: TRBJ1-2
D gene: -
CDR3 protein: CATFGMNYGYTF
CDR3 DNA: TGTGCCACCTTCGGGATGAACTATGGCTACACCTTC

V gene: TRBV19
clone size: -
J gene: TRBJ2-4
D gene: -
CDR3 protein: CASSIDRENIQYF
CDR3 DNA: TGTGCCAGTAGTATCGACAGAGAAAACATTCAGTACTTC

V gene: TRBV10-3
clone size: -
J gene: TRBJ1-1
D gene: TRBD1
CDR3 protein: CAMSPGQGSEAFF
CDR3 DNA: TGTGCCATGTCCCCGGGACAGGGATCTGAAGCTTTCTTT

V gene: TRBV18
clone size: -
J gene: TRBJ1-5
D gene: -
CDR3 protein: CASSPLPEPNQPQHF
CDR3 DNA: TGTGCCAGCTCACCCCTACCCGAACCCAATCAGCCCCAGCATTTT

V gene: TRBV28
clone size: -
J gene: TRBJ2-5
D gene: TRBD2
CDR3 protein: CASSSNGGGFRETQYF
CDR3 DNA: TGTGCCAGCAGTTCCAACGGGGGAGGGTTCCGAGAGACCCAGTACTTC

V gene: TRBV10-3
clone size: -
J gene: TRBJ1-1
D gene: TRBD1
CDR3 protein: CAINEPDRVITEAFF
CDR3 DNA: TGTGCCATCAACGAGCCGGACAGGGTCATCACTGAAGCTTTCTTT

V gene: TRBV7-3
clone size: -
J gene: TRBJ2-7
D gene: -
CDR3 protein: CASSLTSGTASYEQYF
CDR3 DNA: TGTGCCAGCAGCTTAACTTCGGGGACTGCATCCTACGAGCAGTACTTC

V gene: TRBV6-4
clone size: -
J gene: TRBJ1-2
D gene: -
CDR3 protein: CASRQGPEVYGYTF
CDR3 DNA: TGTGCCAGCAGGCAAGGCCCTGAGGTCTATGGCTACACCTTC

V gene: TRBV30
clone size: -
J gene: TRBJ1-2
D gene: -
CDR3 protein: CAWSGQGIGYTF
CDR3 DNA: TGTGCCTGGAGTGGGCAGGGTATTGGCTACACCTTC

V gene: TRBV30
clone size: once
J gene: TRBJ1-2
D gene: TRBD1
CDR3 protein: CAWRSRDRGLYYGYTF
CDR3 DNA: TGTGCCTGGAGAAGCCGGGACAGGGGGCTCTACTATGGCTACACCTTC

V gene: TRBV21-1
clone size: -
J gene: TRBJ2-5
D gene: -
CDR3 protein: CASSKGRGETQYF
CDR3 DNA: TGTGCCAGCAGCAAAGGACGAGGAGAGACCCAGTACTTC

V gene: TRBV5-1
clone size: -
J gene: TRBJ2-7
D gene: TRBD1
CDR3 protein: CASSWGTGEMIYEQYF
CDR3 DNA: TGCGCCAGCAGCTGGGGGACAGGGGAGATGATCTACGAGCAGTACTTC

V gene: TRBV27
clone size: -
J gene: TRBJ1-2
D gene: TRBD1
CDR3 protein: CASSPRTGPSFGGYTF
CDR3 DNA: TGTGCCAGCAGTCCCCGGACAGGTCCTAGCTTCGGTGGCTACACCTTC

V gene: TRBV28
clone size: -
J gene: TRBJ2-2
D gene: TRBD2
CDR3 protein: CASSLGLAGAVDTGELFF
CDR3 DNA: TGTGCCAGCAGTTTAGGACTAGCGGGAGCGGTCGACACCGGGGAGCTGTTTTTT